This T cell receptor (beta chain) was sequenced for a study of CD8 T cells in ankylosing spondylitis. General observations from the study: Disease-linked clones proved CD8+ and comparatively uncommon in peripheral blood.

TCRdb re-analysed the 5' RACE reads in MiXCR, keeping a single row per CDR3 protein. This sample has approximately 35,000 distinct CDR3 sequences; 14% occur once, and the top ten carry 35% to 45%. The ends lost 6 bases at V and 5 bases at J; junction bases unmatched: 7. The CDR3 length is 14 residues. Germline CDR1 DFQATT, CDR2 SNEGSKA (reference sequence). On this clonotype itself: The antigen is not known.

The sequenced sample was blood. The V and J genes are TRBV20-1 and TRBJ2-3, with 11 bases fitting TRBD1. The sequence was obtained from a male donor with ankylosing spondylitis or in good health (not recorded which). The CDR3 DNA sequence: TGCAGTGCAAGGGGACAGGGGGGCCTAGATACGCAGTATTTT. Encoded protein: CSARGQGGLDTQYF.